These T cell receptor beta chains were read from a single sample in a study of Graves' ophthalmopathy and Graves' hyperthyroidism. TCRdb recomputed calls from the multiplex PCR reads with MiXCR, one row per CDR3 protein. The sample holds some 170,000 distinct CDR3 sequences; about two fifths are singletons and the top ten take around 9.3%. The specimen was peripheral blood. The receptors here all came from a man aged 30 to 45 with Graves' ophthalmopathy. Both conserved end residues are part of each CDR3. Each record gives: clone size, D gene, J gene, V gene, CDR3 DNA, CDR3 protein. D genes are given only for firm matches. Clone size is stated in some rows and not others, as once, few, many or a class when expanded.

few,.,TRBJ2-7,TRBV11-2,TGTGCCAGCAGCTGGGCGGCGGGCTCCTACGAGCAGTACTTC,CASSWAAGSYEQYF
many,.,TRBJ1-1,TRBV6-5,TGTGCCAGCAGTTACGTATTAGGAGGGTGGTCTGAAGCTTTCTTT,CASSYVLGGWSEAFF
many,TRBD2,TRBJ2-5,TRBV3-1,TGTGCCAGCAGCCAACTGTGGACTAGCGGAACTGAAGAGACCCAGTACTTC,CASSQLWTSGTEETQYF
.,.,TRBJ2-7,TRBV19,TGTGCCAGTAGTTTCGGAGCTAACTACGAGCAGTACTTC,CASSFGANYEQYF
.,.,TRBJ1-1,TRBV28,TGTGCCAGCAGTTCCATAAACACTGAAGCTTTCTTT,CASSSINTEAFF
.,.,TRBJ2-5,TRBV28,TGTGCCAGCAGTCCCCGACTAGTCCAAGAGACCCAGTACTTC,CASSPRLVQETQYF
many,.,TRBJ2-5,TRBV12-3/TRBV12-4,TGTGCCAGCAGTCCCCCGAAGGCCGCGAGGCAAGAGACCCAGTACTTC,CASSPPKAARQETQYF
.,TRBD2,TRBJ2-7,TRBV27,TGTGCCAGCAGTTTATTAGGAGCGGGAGGAGGCAACGAGCAGTACTTC,CASSLLGAGGGNEQYF
many,.,TRBJ2-7,TRBV7-2,TGTGCCAGCAGCTTAGTAGGTAAAATCAACGAGCAGTACTTC,CASSLVGKINEQYF
few,.,TRBJ1-1,TRBV6-2/TRBV6-3,TGTGCCAGCAGAACGTCCCTGAACACTGAAGCTTTCTTT,CASRTSLNTEAFF
many,.,TRBJ1-2,TRBV24-1,TGTGCCACCAGTGACCTCGGACAGACCTATGGCTACACCTTC,CATSDLGQTYGYTF
.,.,TRBJ1-1,TRBV11-2,TGTGCCAGCAGCTTAGGTCGCAGGGATGGAGACACTGAAGCTTTCTTT,CASSLGRRDGDTEAFF
many,.,TRBJ1-5,TRBV7-8,TGTGCCAGCAGCCCCCGCCGGAGGGGGATATATCAGCCCCAGCATTTT,CASSPRRRGIYQPQHF
.,TRBD1,TRBJ2-5,TRBV6-2/TRBV6-3,TGTGCCAGCAGGCGGGGGACAGGGCGCCCACAAGAGACCCAGTACTTC,CASRRGTGRPQETQYF
.,.,TRBJ1-1,TRBV6-7,TGTGCCAGCAGTTACTCCTACTTATGGAACACTGAAGCTTTCTTT,CASSYSYLWNTEAFF
.,TRBD1,TRBJ2-7,TRBV6-2/TRBV6-3,TGTGCCAGCAGTAACCACAGGGGCGGCTACGAGCAGTACTTC,CASSNHRGGYEQYF
once,.,TRBJ1-1,TRBV5-1,TGCGCCAGCAGCTTCGAAGGACCGAACACTGAAGCTTTCTTT,CASSFEGPNTEAFF
.,.,TRBJ1-3,TRBV6-1,TGTGCCAGCAGTGAGGGTACTAGCTCTGGAAACACCATATATTTT,CASSEGTSSGNTIYF
few,.,TRBJ1-5,TRBV19,TGTGCCAGTATGTGGCCCAATCAGCCCCAGCATTTT,CASMWPNQPQHF
.,.,TRBJ1-1,TRBV7-9,TGTGCCAGCAGCCATATCCGGAGGAACACTGAAGCTTTCTTT,CASSHIRRNTEAFF
.,.,TRBJ1-1,TRBV27,TGTGCCAGCAGTTTATCAAGGGTTGGCACTGAAGCTTTCTTT,CASSLSRVGTEAFF
few,.,TRBJ2-7,TRBV6-5,TGTGCCAGCAGTTATGTCACCTCCTACGAGCAGTACTTC,CASSYVTSYEQYF
.,.,TRBJ1-2,TRBV6-1,TGTGCCAGCAGTACGGACCCCGGCGGGGGCTACACCTTC,CASSTDPGGGYTF
many,.,TRBJ1-5,TRBV6-1,TGTGCCAGCAGTGAAACGGGGCCCCAGCATTTT,CASSETGPQHF
few,TRBD1,TRBJ1-2,TRBV6-1,TGTGCCAGCAGGCGGGCAGGGGGTACTAGCTATGGCTACACCTTC,CASRRAGGTSYGYTF
many,.,TRBJ2-2,TRBV4-2,TGTGCCAGCAGCCCTGGAGTAGGGAGACGGGCCGTATCGAACACCGGGGAGCTGTTTTTT,CASSPGVGRRAVSNTGELFF
many,TRBD2,TRBJ2-7,TRBV6-2/TRBV6-3,TGTGCCAGCAGTTACGGACTAGCGGGAAGCGAGCAGTACTTC,CASSYGLAGSEQYF
many,.,TRBJ1-1,TRBV12-3/TRBV12-4,TGTGCCAGCAGCCTCACAGGGATTGGCACTGAAGCTTTCTTT,CASSLTGIGTEAFF
.,TRBD2,TRBJ2-7,TRBV6-1,TGTGCCACCACCGGGACTAGCGGCGGCAAGCAGTACTTC,CATTGTSGGKQYF
.,TRBD1,TRBJ1-2,TRBV6-2/TRBV6-3,TGTGCCAGCACAAAAAGGACAGGGGGACAGCATGGCTACACCTTC,CASTKRTGGQHGYTF
many,.,TRBJ2-2,TRBV12-3/TRBV12-4,TGTGCCAGCAGTTTGCAGGACACCGGGGAGCTGTTTTTT,CASSLQDTGELFF
.,TRBD2,TRBJ2-2,TRBV7-8,TGTGCCAGCAGCGGGGGTAGCGGGTGGAACACCGGGGAGCTGTTTTTT,CASSGGSGWNTGELFF
many,.,TRBJ1-1,TRBV6-2/TRBV6-3,TGTGCCAGCAGTTACTATACCCCATGGGTCCCTTTCTTCAACACTGAAGCTTTCTTT,CASSYYTPWVPFFNTEAFF
large,TRBD2,TRBJ2-7,TRBV7-8,TGTGCCAGCAGCCCAACGGCGGGAGTTCAAGAGCAGTACTTC,CASSPTAGVQEQYF
.,.,TRBJ1-3,TRBV12-3/TRBV12-4,TGTGCCAGCAGGGAGGATGACTCTGGAAACACCATATATTTT,CASREDDSGNTIYF
.,TRBD1,TRBJ2-7,TRBV7-2,TGTGCCAGCAGTCAGGACAGGGCCTCTATCGAGCAGTACTTC,CASSQDRASIEQYF
.,.,TRBJ1-5,TRBV11-2,TGTGCCAGCAGTTACTCGAGAGAGGCCTACAATCAGCCCCAGCATTTT,CASSYSREAYNQPQHF
many,.,TRBJ2-2,TRBV30,TGTGCGCGGAGGGGGGAGGCGAACACCGGGGAGCTGTTTTTT,CARRGEANTGELFF
.,.,TRBJ1-1,TRBV30,TGTGCCTGGAGGGTGTTGAACACTGAAGCTTTCTTT,CAWRVLNTEAFF
many,.,TRBJ2-7,TRBV12-3/TRBV12-4,TGTGCCAGCAGTGTGGACCGGACCGGCGAGCAGTACTTC,CASSVDRTGEQYF
many,.,TRBJ2-5,TRBV6-2/TRBV6-3,TGTGCCAGCAGTTACACTCAAGAGACCCAGTACTTC,CASSYTQETQYF
.,.,TRBJ2-5,TRBV28,TGTGCCAGCAGTTACGGAGACAGCGAAGAGACCCAGTACTTC,CASSYGDSEETQYF
many,.,TRBJ1-2,TRBV6-2/TRBV6-3,TGTGCCAGCAGTTACTCGACAGGCGGGGGCTATGGCTACACCTTC,CASSYSTGGGYGYTF
many,.,TRBJ2-1,TRBV12-3/TRBV12-4,TGTGCCAGCTCCAGCGGTCTCTCCTACAATGAGCAGTTCTTC,CASSSGLSYNEQFF
many,TRBD2,TRBJ2-2,TRBV12-3/TRBV12-4,TGTGCCAGCAAGGCTAGCGGGAACACCGGGGAGCTGTTTTTT,CASKASGNTGELFF
many,.,TRBJ1-2,TRBV19,TGTGCCAGTAGTATGCACCTCGGGACCGGCCGTGCAGCTAACTATGGCTACACCTTC,CASSMHLGTGRAANYGYTF
many,TRBD1,TRBJ1-2,TRBV11-3,TGTGCCAGCAGCTTTGTCAGGGGGCGAATGGAATATGGCTACACCTTC,CASSFVRGRMEYGYTF
many,TRBD1,TRBJ1-5,TRBV3-1,TGTGCCAGCAGCCAAGGACAGGGGTGGAGCAATCAGCCCCAGCATTTT,CASSQGQGWSNQPQHF
many,TRBD2,TRBJ2-7,TRBV6-2/TRBV6-3,TGTGCCAGCAGTTACAAGACTAGCGGGAAATTGCGACGGGCCTACGAGCAGTACTTC,CASSYKTSGKLRRAYEQYF
few,.,TRBJ2-7,TRBV6-1,TGTGCCAGCAGTGATTGGAGCGGATTAACCTACGAGCAGTACTTC,CASSDWSGLTYEQYF
.,TRBD1,TRBJ2-7,TRBV29-1,TGCAGCGGGGGACAGGGGCTAGGCGAGCAGTACTTC,CSGGQGLGEQYF
.,.,TRBJ1-1,TRBV11-2,TGTGCCAGCAGTCCTTGGGGCGACGGGCCTGAAGCTTTCTTT,CASSPWGDGPEAFF
.,.,TRBJ2-7,TRBV6-1,TGCGCCAGCAGCCAACTATCTACCACCTACGAGCAGTACTTC,CASSQLSTTYEQYF
many,.,TRBJ1-2,TRBV28,TGTGCCAGCAGTTTAGGACCAAATATGGGCTATGGCTACACCTTC,CASSLGPNMGYGYTF
many,.,TRBJ2-7,TRBV30,TGTGCCTGGAGTCGACTGAGGACCTACGAGCAGTACTTC,CAWSRLRTYEQYF
.,TRBD2,TRBJ2-5,TRBV24-1,TGTGCCACCAGTGGACGGGAGGAGGGAGGGTTGTCGTTGGAGACCCAGTACTTC,CATSGREEGGLSLETQYF